This T cell receptor beta chain was observed in a study of spatial heterogeneity in lung cancer. Study-level information: The study found that TCR transcript counts in tumor regions correlated strongly with a matched bulk RNA-seq T cell module score.

TCR cDNA molecules each carried a unique molecular identifier. TCRdb processed the 5' RACE reads anew with MiXCR; each CDR3 protein has one entry. The table shows around 5,800 distinct CDR3 sequences, with about 7.6% occurring only once. The time point here: sample taken at primary tumor resection. Tumor, nontumor lung or frozen PBMC supplied whole RNA that was sequenced unsorted. Findings and caveats of the study: Estimation of coverage gave values of about 7% for alpha and approximately 14% for beta chains in tumor T cells. For expanded intratumoral alpha and beta TCRs, counts tracked tumor mutation counts.

CDR1 and CDR2 (germline): ENHRY, SYGVKD. Trimming took 0 bases from V and 8 from J, leaving 10 bases between them. The CDR3 is 14 residues long. This clonotype is categorized as medium-sized. Its antigen is undetermined. Because the library targeted alpha chains, this beta chain is an off-target read whose size means little. The V and J genes are TRBV10-3 and TRBJ1-4, with unresolved D. Sequences were derived from lung tumor tissue, sampled at surgery. The sequence was collected from a female donor with early-stage non-small cell lung cancer. This chain's CDR3 is CAISESGVAEKLFF. CDR3 nucleotide sequence: TGTGCCATCAGTGAGTCTGGGGTCGCCGAAAAACTGTTTTTT.